The present T cell receptor (beta chain) was sequenced within a study of blood T cell repertoires in COVID-19. Germline loops: CDR1 KGHDR, CDR2 SFDVKD. Trimming stripped 2 bases from V and 4 bases from J, with 10 bases between. The CDR3 has 14 residues. Assay: immunoSEQ multiplex PCR; the TCRdb copy retains only in-frame clones and omits some. The data show over 150,000 clones, 85% to 90% seen once. V is TRBV24-1 and J is TRBJ2-5; D is undetermined. This sequence originates from a woman in her seventies with COVID-19, enrolled during active disease. What was sequenced was peripheral blood. The CDR3 DNA reads as TGTGCCACCAGTGATTCGCGAGTTATAGAGACCCAGTACTTC. Translation: CATSDSRVIETQYF.